This TCR beta chain was sequenced for a study of T-cell memory formation after mild COVID-19. This clonotype was counted only a few times. Germline values: CDR1 SGHVS, CDR2 FNYEAQ. The CDR3 has 15 residues. J gave up 8 bases and V 2 bases, and 7 bases lay outside the gene matches. TCRdb re-analysed the 5' RACE reads in MiXCR, keeping a single row per CDR3 protein. The sample lists approximately 150,000 distinct CDR3 sequences, about an eighth seen once, with about 3.6% in the top ten. The receptor comes from a man aged 18 to 35 who had mild COVID-19 (a few samples of this study predate the infection). Cell type and time point are not known. The sequencing input was PBMCs or a T cell subset sorted from them (not recorded which). The chain has TRBV7-6 and TRBJ1-4; 8 bases are a match to TRBD1. In nucleotides, the CDR3 is TGTGCCAGCAGCTTATCCAGGGGGCGAGGAGAAAAACTGTTTTTT. Translating it yields CASSLSRGRGEKLFF.